The 4 T cell receptor beta chains in this list originate from one sample, sequenced in a study of CD8 T cells in Susac syndrome (dated by TCRdb to between 2019 and 2020). The library was built by means of the immunoSEQ multiplex PCR assay. RNA was extracted with the RNeasy kit and roughly 0.45 to 1 ug was reverse transcribed using random hexamers. TCRdb passed the public sequencing reads through fastp at Q25 and MiXCR, retaining productive beta sequences. Every CDR3 protein is listed once, alongside the most common genes and DNA of its rows. The sample yields about 150,000 distinct CDR3 sequences; 95% were counted once. About 0.15% of the sample lies in the top ten. Source material: CD8+ T cells from PBMCs. Receptors were obtained from a human donor with multiple sclerosis.

The table lists this clonotype with a count of one. J is TRBJ2-1 and V is TRBV20-1, with 9 bases aligning to TRBD2. The CDR3 contains 16 residues. V lost 0 bases, J lost 9 bases, and 12 bases stayed unmatched. The germline V gene encodes CDR1 DFQATT and CDR2 SNEGSKA (reference sequence). CDR3 loop: CSARDPAQREVGEQFF. DNA of the CDR3: TGCAGTGCTAGAGACCCGGCCCAGCGGGAGGTTGGTGAGCAGTTCTTC.

The rearrangement uses TRBV4-1 and TRBJ2-3; 13 positions agree with TRBD2. Per the germline V gene, CDR1 is MGHRA and CDR2 is YSYEKL. Unmatched junction bases numbered 1, after V lost 0 bases and J lost 1 base. The CDR3 has 17 residues. The CDR3 reads CASSQEGLAGRTDTQYF. As DNA, the CDR3 is TGCGCCAGCAGCCAAGAGGGACTAGCGGGGCGCACAGATACGCAGTATTTT.

The CDR3 is CSAEEDPSGEQFF. CDR3 in DNA: TGCAGCGCCGAGGAGGACCCCTCTGGTGAGCAGTTCTTC. J is TRBJ2-1 and V is TRBV29-1; possible D gene TRBD2, 5 bases. From germline, CDR1 is SQVTM and CDR2 ANQGSEA. This CDR3 spans 13 amino acids. The V end lost 7 bases, the J end lost 9 bases, and 19 bases lay between the germline ends.

The CDR3 spells CASSETGSYNEQFF. Written as DNA, the CDR3 is TGTGCCAGCAGCGAGACAGGGTCCTACAATGAGCAGTTCTTC. The chain joins TRBV7-9 to TRBJ2-1; 7 positions match TRBD1. V lost 5 bases to trimming and J lost 1 base; unmatched junction nucleotides: 2. The CDR3 loop spans 14 amino acids. Looked up from germline, CDR1 is SEHNR and CDR2 is FQNEAQ (reference sequence).